This T cell receptor beta chain was recovered during a study of CD8+CD57+ T cells in acquired aplastic anemia. At the level of the study: 3.2 ug was the average amount of DNA from sorted CD4+ and CD8+ cells. Study-level results: Patients did not significantly differ from controls in CD8+ Simpson's diversity. Patients and controls shared 25 to 35 CD8+ CDR3 sequences, highly expressed in patients.

Germline CDR1 and CDR2: MDHEN and SYDVKM. The CDR3 loop spans 14 amino acids. The V end lost 3 bases, the J end lost 6 bases, and 15 bases lay between the germline ends. There are many counts of this clonotype. Its antigen remains unidentified. Genomic DNA acted as the template from which TCR beta VDJ combination and CDR3 sequence profiling were carried out. TCRdb re-derived calls from the reads in MiXCR, one entry per CDR3 protein. Among more than 150,000 distinct CDR3 sequences listed, 55% to 70% were seen once. The specimen was sorted CD4+, CD8+, or CD8+CD57+ T cells (not recorded which) from PBMCs. This receptor was obtained from a human donor with severe aplastic anemia or a healthy control (not recorded which). The chain is built from TRBV28 and TRBJ2-7; tentative D call: TRBD1 (6 bases). The CDR3 sequence: CASSLPRQALEQYF. The CDR3 DNA is TGTGCCAGCAGTTTGCCACGACAGGCGCTCGAGCAGTACTTC.